The T cell receptor (beta chain) described here comes from a study of shared clonotypes between healthy human individuals. Remarks on this clone: The target antigen is unknown.

The split of CD4+ cells yielded CD45RA+ naive and CD45RA-negative memory subsets. V was pared by 0 bases and J by 7 bases, with 11 bases between. Per germline, CDR1 SGHRS and CDR2 YFSETQ. This CDR3 is 15 amino acids long. Findings of the study overall: A generally larger estimated richness was seen in naive subsets than in memory subsets. Among donors, clonotype sharing was expected to be affected by sequencing depth.

The assay used deep level. The method was immunoSEQ multiplex PCR; TCRdb's version includes in-frame clones alone and lacks a portion of them. The profile shows some 2,000,000 clones, almost 96% of them singletons. The material sequenced was naive CD4+ T cells sorted from blood. Subset described: CD45RA+ positively selected. The J gene is TRBJ1-6, the V gene TRBV5-1; possible D gene TRBD1, 5 bases. This TCR was recovered from a man between 18 and 29 years old in good health. CDR3 in DNA: TGCGCCAGCAGCTTGGCCGACAGCGGAAATTCACCCCTCCACTTT. This sequence encodes CASSLADSGNSPLHF.